This T cell receptor beta chain was recorded in a study of glioma-infiltrating T cells. Study-level results: Tissue-blood divergence was below expectation in non-neoplastic patients, above in gliomas. Tissue and blood shared very few CDR3 sequences.

This clonotype was counted many times. What it recognizes is unknown. TCR alpha and beta CDR3 regions were amplified from RNA using iRepertoire nested multiplex PCR. Tissue mRNA or PBMC total RNA, roughly 85-450 ng, went into one-step reverse transcription and amplification. One entry per CDR3 protein, called by TCRdb with MiXCR from the multiplex PCR reads. Among approximately 110,000 distinct CDR3 sequences, less than 30% were seen once, and the ten largest hold around 15%. Germline V gives CDR1 SGHVS, CDR2 FNYEAQ. This CDR3 spans 16 amino acids. Trimming cost V 5 bases and J 3 bases; bases outside gene matches: 12.

The origin of this receptor is a human donor with low-grade glioma or glioblastoma, undergoing nonglioma brain surgery, or in good health (not recorded which). Source material: glioma tissue, nonneoplastic brain tissue, or PBMCs (not recorded which). The chain uses TRBV7-6 and TRBJ1-1; 7 bases are shared with TRBD1. In DNA form, the CDR3 reads TGTGCCAGCAGCCGGGACAGTTTAGTCGCAGACACTGAAGCTTTCTTT. This codes for CASSRDSLVADTEAFF. Together with reference TRBV7-6 and TRBJ1-1, the CDR3 gives the full variable domain: GAGVSQSPRYKVTKRGQDVALRCDPISGHVSLYWYRQALGQGPEFLTYFNYEAQQDKSGLPNDRFSAERPEGSISTLTIQRTEQRDSAMYRCASSRDSLVADTEAFFGQGTRLTVV.